The clone carrying this TCR beta chain was seen at least ten times. There were TCR beta CDR3 regions amplified from RNA transcripts. When the TCR CDR3 underwent first-round RT-PCR, the HTBI primer set was used. One entry per CDR3 protein, called by TCRdb with MiXCR from the multiplex PCR reads. Among approximately 320,000 distinct CDR3 sequences listed, 15% to 20% were seen once. This specimen belongs to a study of T cells in Graves' hyperthyroidism and ophthalmopathy. Sequenced sample: blood. The receptor comes from a man under 40 with Graves' hyperthyroidism.

The CDR3 is CSASRDMNTEAFF. CDR3 sequence (DNA): TGCAGTGCTAGCCGTGACATGAACACTGAAGCTTTCTTT. The chain joins TRBV20-1 to TRBJ1-1; D call uncertain. With 3 bases removed from V and 0 bases from J, the gap between germline ends came to 8 bases. Germline V CDR1 and CDR2: DFQATT, SNEGSKA (reference sequence). The CDR3 covers 13 residues.